This TCR beta chain comes out of a study of cytomegalovirus exposure and HLA in healthy donors. A multiplex PCR was run with 60 Vbeta primers and 13 Jbeta primers. Repertoires were generated with immunoSEQ multiplex PCR, while TCRdb's copy carries only in-frame clones and drops some. The sample contains 120,000 or so clones, roughly 72% of which appear only once. Deletions cut 3 bases from V and 5 bases from J, with 10 bases between. Per germline, CDR1 MDHEN and CDR2 SYDVKM. This CDR3 has 14 residues. Points from the study as a whole: After further analysis at a later stage, 16,951 TCR beta sequences were associated with HLA alleles at 0.05 false discovery rate. Sequencing likely caused a cluster of highly shared sequence variants. Later analysis reportedly placed an Asian-associated ancestry cluster below the approximately 700-donor mean in N-insertions. Presence/absence analyses rested on an assumption that sequencing depth was roughly uniform across donors.

On this clone itself: Antigen specificity is unknown.

J is TRBJ1-4 and V is TRBV28, with D hard to call. Sequencing input: PBMCs. This receptor was identified in a man aged 40-50 years in good health and CMV-seropositive. The CDR3 loop reads CASSLSVENEKLFF. CDR3 in DNA: TGTGCCAGCAGTTTGTCAGTGGAGAATGAAAAACTGTTTTTT.